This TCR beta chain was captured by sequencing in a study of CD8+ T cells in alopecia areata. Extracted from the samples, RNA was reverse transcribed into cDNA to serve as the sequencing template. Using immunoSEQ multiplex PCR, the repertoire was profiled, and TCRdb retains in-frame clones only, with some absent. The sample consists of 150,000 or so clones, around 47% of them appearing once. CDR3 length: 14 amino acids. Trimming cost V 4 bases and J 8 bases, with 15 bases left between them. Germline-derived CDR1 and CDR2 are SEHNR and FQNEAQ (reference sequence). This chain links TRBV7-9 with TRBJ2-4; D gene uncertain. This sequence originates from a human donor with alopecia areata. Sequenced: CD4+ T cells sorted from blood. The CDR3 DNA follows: TGTGCCAGCAGCTCTACACAGACGGTATACATTCAGTACTTC. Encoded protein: CASSSTQTVYIQYF.